This TCR beta chain was recovered during a study of control samples from healthy donors and cancer patients. Produced via immunoSEQ multiplex PCR; TCRdb's table is partial and in-frame only. The top ten hold roughly 2% of the sample, which has over 75,000 clones, around 82% seen once. Input material: blood. This TCR came from a man aged 55 to 70 in good health.

The CDR3 loop reads CASSAEELKVGPQHF. CDR3 bases: TGTGCTAGTTCCGCCGAGGAACTAAAGGTAGGGCCCCAGCATTTT. The chain combines TRBV12-5 with TRBJ1-5, with D hard to call. The V gene lost 8 bases and the J gene lost 9 bases, with 23 bases spanning the gap. Germline loops: CDR1 LGHNT, CDR2 FRNRAP. The CDR3 consists of 15 residues.